Listed below are T cell receptor beta chains from one sample, sequenced in a study of blood T cell repertoires in COVID-19. Profiling relied on immunoSEQ multiplex PCR, and the TCRdb table lists in-frame clones only, not all of them. This sample has about 130,000 clones; roughly 86% occur once, and the top ten carry around 13%. Sequencing input: peripheral blood. The origin of the receptors is a human donor in a cohort sampled during active COVID-19. Each CDR3 is given with its conserved first and last residue. A D gene is named only where the DNA matches it firmly.

v_call	j_call	d_call	cdr3_aa	cdr3_nt
TRBV1	TRBJ1-1	-	CTSSQKGASHRMKKMNTEAFF	TGCACCAGCAGCCAAAAGGGGGCAAGTCACAGGATGAAAAAAATGAACACTGAAGCTTTCTTT
TRBV27	TRBJ2-1	-	CASIGSVNRALKNEQFF	TGTGCCAGCATAGGTTCTGTCAACAGGGCTCTGAAGAATGAGCAGTTCTTC
TRBV6-6	TRBJ1-1	-	CATLRGLGLEAFF	TGTGCCACCCTCCGGGGGTTGGGTCTTGAAGCTTTCTTT
TRBV30	TRBJ1-2	-	CAWSTTGFNYGYTF	TGTGCCTGGAGCACGACAGGCTTTAACTATGGCTACACCTTC
TRBV11-2	TRBJ1-3	TRBD1	CASSLAGQGGSGNTIYF	TGTGCCAGCAGCTTAGCCGGACAGGGGGGGTCTGGAAACACCATATATTTT
TRBV5-8	TRBJ2-1	TRBD1	CASSLDWDRDTYNEQFF	TGTGCCAGCAGCTTGGATTGGGACAGGGATACCTACAATGAGCAGTTCTTC
TRBV4-1	TRBJ2-1	-	CASSQDPRHAYNEQFF	TGCGCCAGCAGCCAAGATCCGCGGCACGCATACAATGAGCAGTTCTTC
TRBV18	TRBJ1-2	-	CASSSGRDTIPYGYTF	TGTGCCAGCTCTTCCGGCCGGGACACGATACCCTATGGCTACACCTTC
TRBV19	TRBJ1-1	-	CASSIDLAGEGTEAFF	TGTGCCAGTAGTATAGATCTGGCAGGGGAAGGCACTGAAGCTTTCTTT
TRBV3-1/TRBV3-2	TRBJ2-6	-	CASSQEGAQGANVLTF	TGTGCCAGCAGCCAAGAGGGGGCGCAAGGGGCCAACGTCCTGACTTTC
TRBV27	TRBJ1-2	TRBD1	CASSPGQGFSGYTF	TGTGCCAGCAGTCCGGGACAGGGGTTCAGTGGCTACACCTTC
TRBV21-1	TRBJ1-3	-	CARLYRAGNTIYF	TGTGCCAGGTTATACAGGGCCGGAAACACCATATATTTT
TRBV3-1/TRBV3-2	TRBJ2-7	-	CASSQDVRLQGKRYF	TGTGCCAGCAGCCAAGATGTACGTCTGCAGGGGAAGCGGTACTTC
TRBV7-3	TRBJ1-2	-	CASSSTGVYGYTF	TGTGCCAGCAGCTCGACAGGAGTCTATGGCTACACCTTC
TRBV3-1/TRBV3-2	TRBJ2-1	-	CASSPRGARYNEQFF	TGTGCCAGCAGCCCTCGGGGGGCGAGGTACAATGAGCAGTTCTTC